This TCR beta chain was retrieved from a study of PD-L1 blockade in urothelial cancer. Study details: Blood was analyzed 3 weeks (second dose) and 6 weeks after treatment start. T cells were recovered from blood samples at a median of approximately 150,000. Broader study findings: By 3 weeks, tumor-associated blood clones had expanded more in durable-benefit patients.

Time point of the sample: pretreatment peripheral blood. Synthetic TCR analog templates were spiked into each PCR. TCRdb's table, derived via immunoSEQ multiplex PCR, lists solely in-frame clones and lacks some. The sample lists some 43,000 clones, 65% to 85% seen once, with about 17% in the top ten. On this clone itself: The antigen is undetermined.

The sequencing used PBMCs, collected around atezolizumab (anti-PD-L1) treatment. This receptor was taken from a man aged 60 to 75 with urothelial cancer.

The CDR3 sequence is CASSLVWGDNEQFF. In DNA, the CDR3 is TGTGCCAGCAGCTTAGTTTGGGGGGACAATGAGCAGTTCTTC. J is TRBJ2-1 and V is TRBV7-2, with a tentative D call TRBD2 (6 bases). V dropped 1 base and J dropped 5 bases, with 9 bases sitting between them. The CDR3 consists of 14 residues. Germline V gives CDR1 SGHTA, CDR2 FQGNSA.